The T cell receptor (beta chain) described here comes from a study of neurological immune-mediated disorders. Every sequencing run produced over 190 million TCR-beta sequences that came from 15-18 subjects. In TCRdb, the 5' RACE reads were re-called with MiXCR into one record per CDR3 protein. The table shows more than 40,000 distinct CDR3 sequences, with just over 3% occurring only once. This CDR3 contains 22 residues. Germline V lookup: CDR1 SEHNR, CDR2 FQNEAQ (reference sequence). The V gene end was trimmed by 3 bases and the J gene end by 0 bases; junction bases not matched to a gene: 26. Findings and caveats of the study: Phylogenetic grouping placed 18 of 34 multiple sclerosis patients' repertoires in one related-CDR3 cluster, a possible signature. While HTLV-1-associated myelopathy showed the greatest TCR clonal expansion, multiple sclerosis showed the least, falling below healthy controls.

At least ten counts were recorded for this clonotype. Its antigen is not identified. The chain employs TRBV7-9 and TRBJ2-7; 7 nucleotides align to TRBD1. This receptor was identified in a woman in her fifties or sixties with multiple sclerosis. What was sequenced was PBMCs. As DNA, the CDR3 is TGTGCCAGCAGCTTTAAGGGTTTCGTGGTCCTAGACAGGGATAAAGACTCCTACGAGCAGTACGTC. The encoded protein is CASSFKGFVVLDRDKDSYEQYV.